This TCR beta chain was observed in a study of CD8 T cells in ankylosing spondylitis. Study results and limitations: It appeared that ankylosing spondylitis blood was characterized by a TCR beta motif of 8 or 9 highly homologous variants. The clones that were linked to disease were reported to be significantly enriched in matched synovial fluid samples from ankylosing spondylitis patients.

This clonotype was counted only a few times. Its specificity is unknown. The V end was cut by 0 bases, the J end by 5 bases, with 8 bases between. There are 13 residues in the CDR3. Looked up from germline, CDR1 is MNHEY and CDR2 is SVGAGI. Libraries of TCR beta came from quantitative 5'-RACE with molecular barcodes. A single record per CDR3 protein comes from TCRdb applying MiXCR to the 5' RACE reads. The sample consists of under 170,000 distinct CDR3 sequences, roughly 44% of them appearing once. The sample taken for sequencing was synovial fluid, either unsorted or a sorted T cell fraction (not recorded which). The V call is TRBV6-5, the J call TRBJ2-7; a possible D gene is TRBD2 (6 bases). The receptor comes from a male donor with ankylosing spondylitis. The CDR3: CASSYSEGNEQYF. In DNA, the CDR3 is TGTGCCAGCAGTTACTCGGAGGGAAACGAGCAGTACTTC.